These 2 T cell receptor beta chains came from one sample sequenced in a study of cytomegalovirus exposure and HLA in healthy donors. With 60 Vbeta and 13 Jbeta primers, the PCR was carried out. Measured with immunoSEQ multiplex PCR; TCRdb has only the in-frame clones, and not every one. Of 150,000 to 200,000 clones in the sample, over 65% were seen once. The sample was PBMCs. These TCRs come from a man aged 55 to 70 in good health and CMV-seronegative.

This clone was counted a few times. The CDR3 DNA reads as TGTGCCAGCAGCCTAACACCTCCAAGCGGCGAGCAGTACTTC. Protein product: CASSLTPPSGEQYF. V gene TRBV27 combines with J gene TRBJ2-7; TRBD2 is a possible D gene (5 bases). Germline CDR1 reads MNHEY; CDR2 reads SMNVEV (reference sequence). The V and J ends lost 6 bases and 6 bases respectively, with 18 bases between them. This CDR3 is 14 amino acids long.

For the CDR3, the DNA is TGTGCCAGCTTTCCTGCCGGGACAGGGCCCTCATCTGCGGATAATGAGCAGTTCTTC. Translating it yields CASFPAGTGPSSADNEQFF. The chain carries TRBV28 and TRBJ2-1; 9 bases match TRBD1. The germline V gene encodes CDR1 MDHEN and CDR2 SYDVKM. CDR3 length equals 19 residues. V lost 8 bases and J lost 7; bases outside the gene matches: 24.